Listed below are T cell receptor beta chains from one sample, sequenced in a study of blood T cell repertoires in COVID-19. The table came from immunoSEQ multiplex PCR; TCRdb's copy has only in-frame clones and leaves some out. This table has 290,000 or so clones, roughly 80% appearing once. The sequencing input was PBMCs or T cells enriched from blood (not recorded which). The receptors shown here come from a man in his forties who had been exposed to COVID-19. Both conserved end residues are part of each CDR3. The D gene is left open where the match is weak. The size field is filled for only some rows; it gives once, few, many or a size class.

V	D	size	J	DNA	CDR3
TRBV5-6	.	few	TRBJ2-2	TGTGCCAGCAGCTTGGCCTCTGCGGGGGAGCTGTTTTTT	CASSLASAGELFF
TRBV30	TRBD2	once	TRBJ2-1	TGTGCCTGGAGTGGGGGAGTTAGCGGGAGCCCGAGCTCCTACAATGAGCAGTTCTTC	CAWSGGVSGSPSSYNEQFF
TRBV5-1	TRBD1	.	TRBJ2-7	TGCGCCAGCAGCTTGGGTGGACAGGGGTTCGACGAGCAGTACTTC	CASSLGGQGFDEQYF
TRBV30	TRBD2	.	TRBJ2-1	TGTGCCTGCACTAGCGAGGTTTACAATGAGCAGTTCTTC	CACTSEVYNEQFF
TRBV11-2	TRBD1	once	TRBJ2-3	TGTGCCAGCAGCACCGACAGGGTGCAGTATTTT	CASSTDRVQYF
TRBV27	TRBD1	once	TRBJ1-1	TGTGCCAGCAGTTTCCCCGGGACAGGGTTCACTGAAGCTTTCTTT	CASSFPGTGFTEAFF
TRBV5-8	.	.	TRBJ2-3	TGTGCCAGCAGAACGAAACAGCGCACAGATACGCAGTATTTT	CASRTKQRTDTQYF
TRBV30	TRBD2	.	TRBJ2-1	TGTGCCTGGGCCGGGACTAACTACAATGAGCAGTTCTTC	CAWAGTNYNEQFF
TRBV5-4	TRBD2	.	TRBJ2-1	TGTGCCAGCAATACCGGGACTAGCGGCAATGAGCAGTTCTTC	CASNTGTSGNEQFF
TRBV12-5	TRBD1	.	TRBJ2-5	TGTGCTAGTGGTTTGACGGTACAACTGCAGGGGGTGATGGAGACCCAGTACTTC	CASGLTVQLQGVMETQYF
TRBV24-1	.	few	TRBJ1-5	TGTGCCACCAGCAAAACAGGAAATCAGCCCCAGCATTTT	CATSKTGNQPQHF
TRBV19	.	.	TRBJ1-4	TGTGCCAGTAGTGAGGGAGTAGGATGGGAAAAACTGTTTTTT	CASSEGVGWEKLFF
TRBV30	TRBD1	few	TRBJ1-4	TGTGCAACAGGGGGCGAGAGAGAAAAACTGTTTTTT	CATGGEREKLFF
TRBV5-1	TRBD1	.	TRBJ2-2	TGCGCCAGCAGCTTGAGGGGACAGACGAACACCGGGGAGCTGTTTTTT	CASSLRGQTNTGELFF
TRBV7-9	TRBD1	few	TRBJ1-4	TGTGCCAGCAGCTTAGGATCACAGGGGGCAAGTGAAAAACTGTTTTTT	CASSLGSQGASEKLFF
TRBV6-4	TRBD1	.	TRBJ2-7	TGTGCCGGAAGACAGGGCGACGAGCAGTACTTC	CAGRQGDEQYF
TRBV6-5	TRBD1	.	TRBJ1-1	TGTGCCAGCACCCCGGGCGACAGGGTGGTCACTGAAGCTTTCTTT	CASTPGDRVVTEAFF
TRBV3-1/TRBV3-2	.	.	TRBJ2-7	TGTGCCAGCAGCCAAGGATTGGGGCAGGAGCAGTACTTC	CASSQGLGQEQYF
TRBV5-1	TRBD1	.	TRBJ1-1	TGCGCCAGCAGCATAGACAGGGTCGACACTGAAGCTTTCTTT	CASSIDRVDTEAFF
TRBV10-3	TRBD1	.	TRBJ2-5	TGTGCCTCCGCGGCGGGGACAGGGGGCATTCAAGAGACCCAGTACTTC	CASAAGTGGIQETQYF
TRBV24-1	.	.	TRBJ2-5	TGTGCCACCAGTGATGGGGACAATCCTGGGGAAGAGACCCAGTACTTC	CATSDGDNPGEETQYF
TRBV19	.	.	TRBJ2-7	TGTGCCAGTAGTATTCGGGATTTCCACGAGCAGTACTTC	CASSIRDFHEQYF
TRBV10-3	.	.	TRBJ1-1	TGTGCCATCAATGAACAGGTTGGGTGGACTGAAGCTTTCTTT	CAINEQVGWTEAFF
TRBV6-5	.	.	TRBJ1-1	TGTGCCAGCAGTTACTCGCGCGGGACCGAAGCTTTCTTT	CASSYSRGTEAFF
TRBV19	TRBD1	.	TRBJ1-1	TGTGCCACCCAAACGACAGGGGTAGTCACTGAAGCTTTCTTT	CATQTTGVVTEAFF
TRBV7-2	.	many	TRBJ1-5	TGTGCCAGCAGCGAGGCGGCAAATAGCAATCAGCCCCAGCATTTT	CASSEAANSNQPQHF
TRBV9	.	.	TRBJ1-1	TGTGCCAGCAGCGCCCGTTCGATGACCGCAGCGGCTTTCTTT	CASSARSMTAAAFF